This is a list of T cell receptor beta chains from one sample in a study of T cell repertoires in cytomegalovirus infection. From the reads, TCRdb called clonotypes with MiXCR, one entry per CDR3 protein. The sample holds some 320,000 distinct CDR3 sequences, 8% to 9.5% seen once. The source material was PBMCs. These receptors originate from a human donor in good health (CMV status not recorded). Some clones in this sample may be carry-over from other donors' samples. Both conserved end residues are part of each CDR3. D genes are given only for firm matches. Expanded clones get a size class; other rows say once, few or many, or leave the size out.

d_call clone_size j_call v_call cdr3_nt cdr3_aa
NA NA TRBJ1-5 TRBV28 TGTGCCAGCAGTTTCCGCCAGGGTAATCAGCCCCAGCATTTT CASSFRQGNQPQHF
TRBD1 many TRBJ2-5 TRBV12-3/TRBV12-4 TGTGCCAGCAGTTTATATCCCGCAGGGGGCGGCAGGACAGAGACCCAGTACTTC CASSLYPAGGGRTETQYF
NA many TRBJ1-5 TRBV19 TGTGCCAGTTCCCGTTACAGGGCTGAGGAGCCCCAGCATTTT CASSRYRAEEPQHF
NA many TRBJ2-1 TRBV7-2 TGTGCCAGCAGCTTAGGGACTTTCCCAGGAGCTGAGCAGTTCTTC CASSLGTFPGAEQFF
NA few TRBJ2-5 TRBV6-2/TRBV6-3 TGTGCCAGCAGTTACATAGCGAGGCCCCAAGAGACCCAGTACTTC CASSYIARPQETQYF
NA once TRBJ2-7 TRBV7-2 TGTGCCAGCAGCTTAGGGAGCCCCCCCTACGAGCAGTACTTC CASSLGSPPYEQYF
NA many TRBJ1-2 TRBV27 TGTGCCAGCAGGGGGTTGGGGGGTTATGGCTACACCTTC CASRGLGGYGYTF
NA many TRBJ2-3 TRBV28 TGTGCCATTCGCCGGGACTCCAGCACAGATACGCAGTATTTT CAIRRDSSTDTQYF
TRBD1 many TRBJ2-7 TRBV7-2 TGTGCCAGCAGCTCCTTCGCAGGACAGGGCAGGAACGAGCAGTACTTC CASSSFAGQGRNEQYF
TRBD2 many TRBJ2-5 TRBV27 TGTGCCAGCAGTTTAATTCCCAGCGGGAGGTTAGAGACCCAGTACTTC CASSLIPSGRLETQYF
NA many TRBJ2-5 TRBV5-4 TGTGCCGTCCTACAGGGCCCATTACCCCAAGAGACCCAGTACTTC CAVLQGPLPQETQYF
NA many TRBJ1-2 TRBV12-3/TRBV12-4 TGTGCCAGCAGGCCAGCGGCTTCCTATGGCTACACCTTC CASRPAASYGYTF
NA many TRBJ1-5 TRBV7-2 TGTGCCAGCAGCTTAGGGTTCAGGGGAAATCAGCCCCAGCATTTT CASSLGFRGNQPQHF
NA few TRBJ1-1 TRBV3-1 TGTGCCAGCACCCAGTCGCGCCTTGGCACTGAAGCTTTCTTT CASTQSRLGTEAFF
TRBD1 few TRBJ1-5 TRBV6-2/TRBV6-3 TGTGCCAGCAGTCCTAACCCCCGACAGGGAAGAAGCAATCAGCCCCAGCATTTT CASSPNPRQGRSNQPQHF
TRBD2 NA TRBJ2-1 TRBV19 TGTGCCAGTACCCATTCGGAAGAGCGGGGCCCCGATGAGCAGTTCTTC CASTHSEERGPDEQFF
TRBD2 many TRBJ2-6 TRBV4-3 TGCGCCAGCAGCCAAGATGGAGTCCTAGCGGGCCAACTCTCTGGGGCCAACGTCCTGACTTTC CASSQDGVLAGQLSGANVLTF
NA many TRBJ1-6 TRBV30 TGTGCCTGGAGCGCCGAATCGGGACGGACTAATTCACCCCTCCACTTT CAWSAESGRTNSPLHF
NA many TRBJ1-2 TRBV4-3 TGCGCCAGCAGCCAATCTGTTGCCAGCCTCACCTATGGCTACACCTTC CASSQSVASLTYGYTF
NA few TRBJ1-5 TRBV28 TGTGCCAGCAGTTCATCCGTCGTGGGGGGCAATCAGCCCCAGCATTTT CASSSSVVGGNQPQHF
NA many TRBJ2-1 TRBV11-2 TGTGCCAGCAGCCCCGGGACCTTGGTCAGCGATGAGCAGTTCTTC CASSPGTLVSDEQFF
NA many TRBJ2-7 TRBV27 TGTGCCAGCAGTTCAGGGATTACTAACTACGAGCAGTACTTC CASSSGITNYEQYF
NA NA TRBJ2-7 TRBV7-2 TGTGCCAGCAGCCCCCGGTATACCTACGAGCAGTACTTC CASSPRYTYEQYF
TRBD1 many TRBJ2-3 TRBV7-2 TGTGCCAGCAGCTTAGGAGGGGGCGGCCACACAGATACGCAGTATTTT CASSLGGGGHTDTQYF
NA NA TRBJ2-5 TRBV20-1 TGCAGTGCTAGACTCCCGCACAAAGAGACCCAGTACTTC CSARLPHKETQYF
TRBD1 few TRBJ1-2 TRBV27 TGTGCCAGCAGTTTTAGGCAGGGGGTTTCTCACACCTTC CASSFRQGVSHTF
TRBD1 NA TRBJ1-5 TRBV2 TGTGCCAGCGGATCACAGGGGTTTGGAAATCAGCCCCAGCATTTT CASGSQGFGNQPQHF
TRBD1 NA TRBJ1-6 TRBV12-3/TRBV12-4 TGTGCCAGCAGCTCAGACAGGGGCCGATTCAATTCACCCCTCCACTTT CASSSDRGRFNSPLHF
NA NA TRBJ2-1 TRBV20-1 TGCAGTGCTAGAGATTCTCGGTTTGTGGCCGATGAGCAGTTCTTC CSARDSRFVADEQFF
TRBD1 many TRBJ2-1 TRBV6-1 TGTGCCAGCAGCATGGTCCCGGGTTTGGGACAGGGATACAATGAGCAGTTCTTC CASSMVPGLGQGYNEQFF
NA many TRBJ2-2 TRBV7-2 TGTGCCAGCAGCTTAGGTGGAGGGTCGAACACCGGGGAGCTGTTTTTT CASSLGGGSNTGELFF
TRBD1 many TRBJ2-7 TRBV12-3/TRBV12-4 TGTGCCAGCAGTTACCACAGGGGTGAGAATGCCGAGCAGTACTTC CASSYHRGENAEQYF
NA many TRBJ2-3 TRBV7-2 TGTGCCAGCAGCTTAGAACCGGGCCCAGATACGCAGTATTTT CASSLEPGPDTQYF
TRBD1 NA TRBJ2-4 TRBV9 TGTGCCAGCAGCGTAGCAGGGGGCAGAAACATTCAGTACTTC CASSVAGGRNIQYF
TRBD1 many TRBJ2-1 TRBV5-1 TGCGCCAGCAGCTTGCCGGGACAGGTCTACAATGAGCAGTTCTTC CASSLPGQVYNEQFF
NA few TRBJ2-3 TRBV6-2/TRBV6-3 TGTGCCAGCAGTTTGGTTGATGCACGGGGTACGCAGTATTTT CASSLVDARGTQYF
NA few TRBJ1-3 TRBV7-6 TGTGCCAGCAGCTTAAAGGGGCTAGGGGGACCCTCTGGAAACACCATATATTTT CASSLKGLGGPSGNTIYF